These T cell receptor beta chains were read from a single sample in a study of blood T cell repertoires in COVID-19. Data came from immunoSEQ multiplex PCR; TCRdb stores just in-frame clones and leaves some out. The sample holds roughly 250,000 clones, roughly 91% seen once. Sequenced: peripheral blood. Receptor source: a middle-aged woman who had recovered from COVID-19. CDR3s include the opening cysteine and the closing phenylalanine or tryptophan. The D gene is left open where the match is weak.

j_gene: TRBJ2-7
d_gene: .
v_gene: TRBV19
CDR3aa: CATTGGRRYEQYF

j_gene: TRBJ2-5
d_gene: TRBD2
v_gene: TRBV3-1/TRBV3-2
CDR3aa: CASSQAGTSGRRETQYF

j_gene: TRBJ2-1
d_gene: .
v_gene: TRBV11-2
CDR3aa: CASSLVVGLNEQFF

j_gene: TRBJ2-5
d_gene: TRBD2
v_gene: TRBV30
CDR3aa: CAWGGLGIPSETQYF

j_gene: TRBJ1-1
d_gene: TRBD1
v_gene: TRBV4-3
CDR3aa: CASSQTGTVTFF

j_gene: TRBJ2-1
d_gene: TRBD2
v_gene: TRBV27
CDR3aa: CASSLGLAYNEQFF

j_gene: TRBJ1-2
d_gene: TRBD1
v_gene: TRBV2
CDR3aa: CATQTGGPYYGYTF

j_gene: TRBJ1-2
d_gene: TRBD1
v_gene: TRBV19
CDR3aa: CASNDRGLGGYTF

j_gene: TRBJ1-2
d_gene: TRBD1
v_gene: TRBV11-2
CDR3aa: CASSLVATGGRYGYTF

j_gene: TRBJ1-1
d_gene: TRBD1
v_gene: TRBV5-1
CDR3aa: CASNSGTGRTEAFF

j_gene: TRBJ1-5
d_gene: TRBD1
v_gene: TRBV7-9
CDR3aa: CASSPTGVLQPQHF